Below, 23 T cell receptor beta chains from the same sample are listed, as sequenced in a study of blood T cells in healthy people across ages. The second PCR ran about 6 to 11 cycles with a sample-barcoded 5' primer and J-beta primers. One entry per CDR3 protein results from TCRdb running MiXCR on the 5' RACE reads. The sample yields about 1.1 million distinct CDR3 sequences, 35% to 45% seen once. Source material: blood. The receptor set was obtained from a man aged 18 to 30 in good health.

The rearrangement joins TRBV5-6 to TRBJ1-5; D is possibly TRBD1 (5 bases). Trimming removed 3 bases at V and 0 bases at J, with 10 bases between. The CDR3 spans 15 residues. Germline CDR1 SGHDT, CDR2 YYEEEE. The CDR3 here is CASSSDRHSNQPQHF. The CDR3 DNA reads as TGTGCCAGCAGCTCCGACAGACATAGCAATCAGCCCCAGCATTTT.

The chain uses TRBV2 and TRBJ2-5; D gene uncertain. Deletions cut 7 bases from V and 3 bases from J, with 12 bases between. CDR1 is SNHLY and CDR2 is FYNNEI in the germline V gene. CDR3 length: 13 residues. The CDR3 sequence: CASTAPLEETQYF. CDR3 DNA sequence: TGTGCCAGCACTGCCCCCCTCGAAGAGACCCAGTACTTC.

The rearrangement uses TRBV4-3 and TRBJ1-1, with 7 bases lining up with TRBD1. This CDR3 spans 15 amino acids. With V trimmed by 0 bases and J by 7 bases, 8 bases remained unmatched. In germline, CDR1 is LGHNA, CDR2 YSLEER. As DNA, the CDR3 is TGCGCCAGCAGCCAAGACTGGTTGGCAGGGGGTGAAGCTTTCTTT. It encodes CASSQDWLAGGEAFF.

This clonotype appeared a few times. The chain employs TRBV7-2 and TRBJ2-3; perhaps TRBD2 as D (6 bases). V lost 0 bases to trimming and J lost 4 bases, with 11 bases between them. Germline CDR1 SGHTA, CDR2 FQGNSA. The CDR3 is 15 residues long. DNA of the CDR3: TGTGCCAGCAGCTTAGCGGGGGGTATGGCAGATACGCAGTATTTT. Protein product: CASSLAGGMADTQYF.

The chain combines TRBV20-1 with TRBJ1-4; 8 positions agree with TRBD1. Trimming took 7 bases from V and 3 from J; bases not matched to a gene: 16. Per the germline V gene, CDR1 is DFQATT and CDR2 is SNEGSKA (reference sequence). The CDR3 sequence is 17 residues long. CDR3 DNA: TGCAGTGTCGCCGGACAGGGCAAGCCAGGGGCTAATGAAAAACTGTTTTTT. Its translation: CSVAGQGKPGANEKLFF.

CDR3 nucleotide sequence: TGTGCCAGCAGCTTAACCGGGGGGCCCCACAATGAGCAGTTCTTC. Translating it yields CASSLTGGPHNEQFF. The rearrangement links TRBV7-9 to TRBJ2-1; D might be TRBD2 (7 bases). The CDR3 length is 15 residues. Germline CDR1 and CDR2: SEHNR and FQNEAQ (reference sequence). Trimming pared 2 bases from V and 5 bases from J, leaving 13 bases between.

The gene calls are TRBV4-3 and TRBJ2-5, with D maybe TRBD1 (7 bases). CDR3 length: 17 amino acids. V dropped 0 bases and J dropped 1 base, with 15 bases sitting between them. Germline V CDR1 and CDR2: LGHNA, YSLEER. The CDR3 sequence is CASSQDMAGGTQETQYF. Here the CDR3 DNA reads TGCGCCAGCAGCCAAGATATGGCAGGGGGGACCCAAGAGACCCAGTACTTC.

This clonotype was counted a few times. This chain joins TRBV27 and TRBJ1-5, with a weak D call TRBD1 (6 bases). V was cut by 11 bases and J by 2 bases, with 13 bases left in between. The V gene's germline CDR1 is MNHEY and CDR2 SMNVEV (reference sequence). This CDR3 spans 13 amino acids. For the CDR3, the DNA is TGTGCCGCGGGGGGGCTTGGCAATCAGCCCCAGCATTTT. This gives the protein CAAGGLGNQPQHF.

The sample holds many counts of this clonotype. The chain combines TRBV3-1 with TRBJ2-1; the D gene could be TRBD1 or TRBD2 (5 bases each). Germline V gives CDR1 LGHDT, CDR2 YNNKEL (reference sequence). Trimming took 2 bases from V and 4 from J, leaving 15 bases between them. This CDR3 region has 16 residues. In DNA, the CDR3 is TGTGCCAGCAGCCAAAAGGTAGGGACCGAATACAATGAGCAGTTCTTC. This gives the protein CASSQKVGTEYNEQFF.

The CDR3 spells CASITDSGKNTGELFF. The CDR3 nucleotides are TGTGCCAGTATAACAGACTCCGGCAAGAACACCGGGGAGCTGTTTTTT. This rearrangement joins TRBV7-2 to TRBJ2-2, with D unresolved. V lost 9 bases to trimming and J lost 1 base, with 18 bases between them. The CDR3 has 16 amino acids. CDR1 and CDR2 (germline): SGHTA, FQGNSA.

This clonotype was observed a few times. The CDR3 spells CASSQEGRTAEKLFF. CDR3 sequence (DNA): TGCGCCAGCAGCCAAGAAGGACGAACAGCGGAAAAACTGTTTTTT. The chain links TRBV4-1 to TRBJ1-4; D unresolved. The CDR3 is 15 amino acids. Germline CDR1 and CDR2: MGHRA and YSYEKL. The ends were cut back, 0 bases at V and 8 bases at J, with 13 bases in the middle.

This clonotype was counted a few times. V and J are TRBV10-2 and TRBJ2-7; no definite D call. V lost 8 bases and J lost 4, with 3 bases in between. The germline V gene encodes CDR1 WSHSY and CDR2 SAAADI. The CDR3 contains 9 residues. CDR3 DNA sequence: TGCGCCAGCTTGTACGAGCAGTACTTC. It specifies CASLYEQYF.

This clonotype was picked up many times. V is TRBV4-3 and J is TRBJ2-2; D uncertain. This CDR3 has 12 amino acids. Germline V CDR1 and CDR2: LGHNA, YSLEER. Deletions cut 2 bases from V and 5 bases from J, with 3 bases between. The CDR3 DNA sequence: TGCGCCAGCAGCCAAAGGACCGGGGAGCTGTTTTTT. It encodes CASSQRTGELFF.

This clonotype was seen a handful of times. The chain is built from TRBV20-1 and TRBJ2-3; unclear D gene. Deletions cut 3 bases from V and 6 bases from J, with 7 bases between. The germline V gene has CDR1 DFQATT and CDR2 SNEGSKA (reference sequence). The CDR3 consists of 11 residues. CDR3 nucleotides: TGCAGTGCTAGTGATGGGGATACGCAGTATTTT. It translates to CSASDGDTQYF.

The chain couples TRBV5-1 to TRBJ2-1; 8 bases are a match to TRBD2. V dropped 4 bases and J dropped 6; count of bases not matched to a gene: 12. The CDR3 spans 16 residues. Germline-derived CDR1 and CDR2 are SGHRS and YFSETQ. The CDR3 reads CASSPRTSRSGNEQFF. As DNA, the CDR3 is TGCGCCAGCAGCCCCCGGACTAGCAGGTCTGGCAATGAGCAGTTCTTC.

This rearrangement joins TRBV20-1 to TRBJ1-5, with D possibly TRBD1 on 5 matching bases. V was shortened by 3 bases and J by 6 bases, with 21 bases between the two germline ends. Germline CDR1 and CDR2: DFQATT and SNEGSKA (reference sequence). The CDR3 covers 16 residues. The CDR3 here is CSASWGVDQGVQPQHF. The DNA for the CDR3 is TGCAGTGCTAGCTGGGGAGTCGATCAGGGAGTTCAGCCCCAGCATTTT.

This rearrangement joins TRBV4-3 to TRBJ2-3; D unclear. The CDR3 spans 13 residues. V was pared by 6 bases and J by 4 bases, with 11 bases between. The V gene's germline CDR1 is LGHNA and CDR2 YSLEER. The CDR3: CASRRIEADTQYF. The CDR3 coding sequence is TGCGCCAGCAGACGGATCGAGGCAGATACGCAGTATTTT.

This clonotype was detected ten times or more. The chain uses TRBV10-3 and TRBJ2-7; D might be TRBD1 (5 bases). V was shortened by 6 bases and J by 1 base, with 13 bases between the two germline ends. Germline V CDR1 and CDR2: ENHRY, SYGVKD. There are 14 residues in the CDR3. The CDR3 protein is CAIRAERGSYEQYF. The CDR3 bases are TGTGCCATCAGGGCCGAAAGGGGTTCCTACGAGCAGTACTTC.

This clonotype was picked up a small number of times. J is TRBJ2-4 and V is TRBV12-3 or TRBV12-4; weak D call: TRBD1 (6 bases). This CDR3 has 15 amino acids. V was shortened by 1 base and J by 4 bases, with 11 bases between the two germline ends. This CDR3 is CASSLGQGMKNIQYF. The CDR3 DNA follows: TGTGCCAGCAGTTTAGGGCAGGGGATGAAAAACATTCAGTACTTC.

The rearrangement uses TRBV7-8 and TRBJ2-3, with 7 bases aligning to TRBD1. The ends lost 3 bases at V and 4 bases at J; junction bases unmatched: 7. There are 15 residues in the CDR3. Germline loops: CDR1 SGHVS, CDR2 FQNEAQ. The CDR3 nucleotides are TGTGCCAGCAGCTTTAGGACAGGATTTCCAGATACGCAGTATTTT. Its protein product is CASSFRTGFPDTQYF.

J is TRBJ1-1 and V is TRBV3-1, with a tentative D call TRBD1 (5 bases). Trimming removed 3 bases at V and 9 bases at J, with 17 bases between. CDR1 and CDR2 (germline): LGHDT, YNNKEL (reference sequence). The CDR3 runs 14 residues. The DNA of the CDR3 is TGTGCCAGCAGCCAGAGAGACAGTGTTTCGCAAGCTTTCTTT. Translating it yields CASSQRDSVSQAFF.

This chain links TRBV10-3 with TRBJ1-2; D is possibly TRBD1 (6 bases). The V gene's germline CDR1 is ENHRY and CDR2 SYGVKD. Trimming removed 0 bases at V and 6 bases at J, with 14 bases between. This CDR3 is built from 15 residues. The DNA of the CDR3 is TGTGCCATCAGTGAGTCGGTGGGCACAGGGAATGGCTACACCTTC. Amino acid sequence: CAISESVGTGNGYTF.

The V and J genes are TRBV6-4 and TRBJ1-2; D uncertain. The CDR3 totals 15 residues. Per the germline V gene, CDR1 is MRHNA and CDR2 is SNTAGT. The V end lost 6 bases, the J end lost 2 bases, and 16 bases lay between the germline ends. The CDR3 loop reads CASSRLPGGNYGYTF. The CDR3 nucleotides are TGTGCCAGCAGCCGTCTCCCGGGTGGAAACTATGGCTACACCTTC.